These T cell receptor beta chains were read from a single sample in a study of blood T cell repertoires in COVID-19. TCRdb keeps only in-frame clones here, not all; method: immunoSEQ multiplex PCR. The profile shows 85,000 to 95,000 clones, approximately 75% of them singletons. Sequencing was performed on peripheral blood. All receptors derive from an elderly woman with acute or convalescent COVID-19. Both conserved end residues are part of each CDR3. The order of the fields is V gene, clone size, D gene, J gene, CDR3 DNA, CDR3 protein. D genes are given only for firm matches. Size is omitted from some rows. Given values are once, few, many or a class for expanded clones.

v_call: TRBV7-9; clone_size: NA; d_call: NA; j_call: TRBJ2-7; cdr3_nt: TGTGCCAGCAGCCCAAGGGGGGGCTTCGACGAGCAGTACTTC; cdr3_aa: CASSPRGGFDEQYF
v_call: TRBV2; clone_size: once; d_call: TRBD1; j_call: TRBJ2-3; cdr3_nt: TGTGCCAGCAGTGAAATAGGACAGGGTTGGACAGATACGCAGTATTTT; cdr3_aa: CASSEIGQGWTDTQYF
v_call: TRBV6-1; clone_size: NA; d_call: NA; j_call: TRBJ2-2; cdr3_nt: TGTGCCAGCAGTTTTACAGGGGGGGACACCGGGGAGCTGTTTTTT; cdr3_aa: CASSFTGGDTGELFF
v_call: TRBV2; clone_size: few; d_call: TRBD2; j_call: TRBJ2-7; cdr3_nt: TGTGCCAGCAGTGGAGCGGGGGGGCCACTAAGCGAGCAGTACTTC; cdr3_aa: CASSGAGGPLSEQYF
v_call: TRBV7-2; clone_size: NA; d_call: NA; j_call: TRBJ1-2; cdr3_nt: TGTGCCAGCAGCTTATCCCGGACAGCTCTGGGCTACACCTTC; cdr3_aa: CASSLSRTALGYTF
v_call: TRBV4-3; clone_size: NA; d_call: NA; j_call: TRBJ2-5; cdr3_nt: TGCGCCAGCAGCCAAACCACTCAAGAGACCCAGTACTTC; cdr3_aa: CASSQTTQETQYF
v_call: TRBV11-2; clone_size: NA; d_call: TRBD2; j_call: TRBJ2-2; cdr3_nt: TGTGCCAGCAGCTTAGAACTAGCGGGGGGGCGCACCGGGGAGCTGTTTTTT; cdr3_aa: CASSLELAGGRTGELFF
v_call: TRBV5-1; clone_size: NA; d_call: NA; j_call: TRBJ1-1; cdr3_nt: TGCGCCAGCAGCTTGGGGGGCCCTGAAGCTTTCTTT; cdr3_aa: CASSLGGPEAFF
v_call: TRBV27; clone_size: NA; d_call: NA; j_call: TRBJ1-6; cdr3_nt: TGTGCCAGCACCTCAGGAGGGGCTTCTAATTCACCCCTCCACTTT; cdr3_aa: CASTSGGASNSPLHF
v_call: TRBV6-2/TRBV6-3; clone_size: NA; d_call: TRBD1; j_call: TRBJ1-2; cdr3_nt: TGTGCCAGCACCCCGATAGACAGGGACTATGGCTACACCTTC; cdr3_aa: CASTPIDRDYGYTF
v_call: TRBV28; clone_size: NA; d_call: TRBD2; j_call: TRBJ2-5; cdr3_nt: TGTGCCAGACTTTTCGGGGGGAGGAGGGTCCAGTACTTC; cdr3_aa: CARLFGGRRVQYF
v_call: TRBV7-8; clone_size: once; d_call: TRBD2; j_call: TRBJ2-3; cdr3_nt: TGTGCCAGCAGCTTAGTTGGGACTAGCGGGGTGGATACGCAGTATTTT; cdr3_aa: CASSLVGTSGVDTQYF
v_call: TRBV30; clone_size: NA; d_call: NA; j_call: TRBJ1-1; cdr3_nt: TGTGCCTGGAGGCGGGGAGGGAACACTGAAGCTTTCTTT; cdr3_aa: CAWRRGGNTEAFF
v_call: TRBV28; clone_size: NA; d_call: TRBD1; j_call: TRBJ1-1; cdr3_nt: TGTGCCAGCAGTTTTCCAGGACAGGGGCGATCCCAGATAATGAACACTGAAGCTTTCTTT; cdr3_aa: CASSFPGQGRSQIMNTEAFF
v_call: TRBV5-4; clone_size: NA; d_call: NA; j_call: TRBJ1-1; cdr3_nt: TGTGCCAGCAGCTTGGCCCGGGACACTGAAGCTTTCTTT; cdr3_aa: CASSLARDTEAFF
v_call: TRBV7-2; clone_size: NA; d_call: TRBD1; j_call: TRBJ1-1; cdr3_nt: TGTGCCAGCAGCTCGGGACAGCACATGAACACTGAAGCTTTCTTT; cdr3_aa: CASSSGQHMNTEAFF
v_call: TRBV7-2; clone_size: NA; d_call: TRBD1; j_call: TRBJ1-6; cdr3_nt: TGTGCCAGCAGCCCCACGACAGGGGCACCCCTCCACTTT; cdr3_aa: CASSPTTGAPLHF
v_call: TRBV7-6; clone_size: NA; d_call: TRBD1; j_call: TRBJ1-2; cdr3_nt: TGTGCCAGCAGCCCCGAAGAGACAGGGGGGCCTGGCTACACCTTC; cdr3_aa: CASSPEETGGPGYTF
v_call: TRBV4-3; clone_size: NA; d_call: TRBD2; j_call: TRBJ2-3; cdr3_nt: TGCGCCAGCAGCCAAGATCGACCGGGGGGTGGCACAGATACGCAGTATTTT; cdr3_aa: CASSQDRPGGGTDTQYF
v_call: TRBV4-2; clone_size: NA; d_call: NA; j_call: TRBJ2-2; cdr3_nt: TGTGCCAGCAGCCAAGAGTTGACAGTCGGGTCCGGGGAGCTGTTTTTT; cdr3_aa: CASSQELTVGSGELFF
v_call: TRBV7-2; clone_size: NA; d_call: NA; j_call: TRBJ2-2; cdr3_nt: TGTGCCAGCAGCCCCGGCGGTCTAGCCCGGGAGCTGTTTTTT; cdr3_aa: CASSPGGLARELFF